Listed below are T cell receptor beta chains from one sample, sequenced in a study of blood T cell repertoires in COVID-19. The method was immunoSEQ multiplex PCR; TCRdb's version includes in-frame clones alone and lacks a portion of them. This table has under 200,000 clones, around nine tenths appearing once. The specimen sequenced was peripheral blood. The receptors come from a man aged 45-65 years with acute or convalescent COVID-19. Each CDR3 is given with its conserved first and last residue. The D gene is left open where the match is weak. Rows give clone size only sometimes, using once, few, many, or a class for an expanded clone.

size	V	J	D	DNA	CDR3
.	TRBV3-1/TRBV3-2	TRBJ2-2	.	TGTGCCAGCAGCCAAAAGGGGGTCGGGGAGCTGTTTTTT	CASSQKGVGELFF
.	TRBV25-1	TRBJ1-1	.	TGTGCCAGCAGTGAATACCGCCCGGGGGGCAAGACTGAAGCTTTCTTT	CASSEYRPGGKTEAFF
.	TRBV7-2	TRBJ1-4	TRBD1	TGTGCCAGCAGCTTACTGGGACAGGGGGCCTTTACCAATGAAAAACTGTTTTTT	CASSLLGQGAFTNEKLFF
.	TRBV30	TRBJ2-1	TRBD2	TGTGCCTGGACTGGACTAGCGGGAGCTTTGGGAAATGAGCAGTTCTTC	CAWTGLAGALGNEQFF
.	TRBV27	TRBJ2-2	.	TGTGCCAGCAGTGATTATGCGGGGGAGCTGTTTTTT	CASSDYAGELFF
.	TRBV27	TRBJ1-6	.	TGTGCCAGCAGTTTATTTGCCCAGGCTAATTCACCCCTCCACTTT	CASSLFAQANSPLHF
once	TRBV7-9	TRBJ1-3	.	TGTGCCAGCAGCTTAACGGGCTCAGGGAACACCATATATTTT	CASSLTGSGNTIYF
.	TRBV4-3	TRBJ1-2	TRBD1	TGCGCCAGCAGCCAATTACAGGGGGCAAGCGGCTACACCTTC	CASSQLQGASGYTF
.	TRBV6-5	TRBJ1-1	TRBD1	TGTGCCAGCAGTTACCTACAGGGGGCCGGGGGTGAAGCTTTCTTT	CASSYLQGAGGEAFF
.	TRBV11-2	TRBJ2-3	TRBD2	TGTGCCAGCAGCTTAGACGGGACTAGCTTGGCAGATACGCAGTATTTT	CASSLDGTSLADTQYF
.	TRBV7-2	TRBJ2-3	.	TGTGCCAGCAGCCGTGGCGCGGTCACAGATACGCAGTATTTT	CASSRGAVTDTQYF
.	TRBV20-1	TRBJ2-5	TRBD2	TGCAGTGCTAGGGGGGGGGAGACCCAGTACTTC	CSARGGETQYF
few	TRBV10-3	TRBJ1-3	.	TGTGCCACCGAACAGGGTTCTGGAAACACCATATATTTT	CATEQGSGNTIYF
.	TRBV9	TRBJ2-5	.	TGTGCCAGCAGCCCAAGCGGGTCAGCCGAAGAGACCCAGTACTTC	CASSPSGSAEETQYF
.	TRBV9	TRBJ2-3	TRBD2	TGTGCCAGCGGAGCCGGGACTAGCGGGACCTCTAGCCTGGATACGCAGTATTTT	CASGAGTSGTSSLDTQYF
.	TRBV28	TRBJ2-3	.	TGTGCCAGCTGGAAAGGGGTCGGGTCGGCCACAGATACGCAGTATTTT	CASWKGVGSATDTQYF
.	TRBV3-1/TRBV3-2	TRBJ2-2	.	TGTGCCAGCAGCCAAGATACAGGGACCGGGGAGCTGTTTTTT	CASSQDTGTGELFF
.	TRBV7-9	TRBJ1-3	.	TGTGCCAGCAGCTTAGGGGGGGAGGCCCGTTCTGGAAACACCATATATTTT	CASSLGGEARSGNTIYF
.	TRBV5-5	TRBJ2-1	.	TGTGCCAGCGGGGCCGGGCAGGGCATCGACAATGAGCAGTTCTTC	CASGAGQGIDNEQFF
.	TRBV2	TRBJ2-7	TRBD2	TGTGCCAGCAGTGAGTCGGCTAGCGGTCCCTACGAGCAGTACTTC	CASSESASGPYEQYF
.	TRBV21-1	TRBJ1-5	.	TGTGCCAGCAGCCGGGACAGGGGCGCTTATAGCAATCAGCCCCAGCATTTT	CASSRDRGAYSNQPQHF
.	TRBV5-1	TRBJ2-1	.	TGCGCCAGCAGCTTGGCAAGATACGGTGAGCAGTTCTTC	CASSLARYGEQFF
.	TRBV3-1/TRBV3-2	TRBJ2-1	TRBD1	TGTGCCAGCACCCCGGGACAGGGGGCCTACAATGAGCAGTTCTTC	CASTPGQGAYNEQFF
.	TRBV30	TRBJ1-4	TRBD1	TGTGCCTGGAGTCCCGGACAGGGAGAAGTGGTGTTTTTT	CAWSPGQGEVVFF
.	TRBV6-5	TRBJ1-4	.	TGTGCCAGCTCCGGACAGTCAACTAATGAAAAACTGTTTTTT	CASSGQSTNEKLFF
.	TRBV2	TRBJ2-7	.	TGTGCCAGCAGTGAAGGGGGAGGCCTTTACGAGCAGTACTTC	CASSEGGGLYEQYF
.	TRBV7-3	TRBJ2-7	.	TGTGCCAGCAGCTTAATCCCCAGCTACGAGCAGTACTTC	CASSLIPSYEQYF
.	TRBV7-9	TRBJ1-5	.	TGTGCCAGCAGCTCCGAAATGGTTGTAGATCAGCCCCAGCATTTT	CASSSEMVVDQPQHF
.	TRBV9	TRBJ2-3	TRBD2	TGTGCCAGCAGCCCGGGCGGGGGAACAGATACGCAGTATTTT	CASSPGGGTDTQYF
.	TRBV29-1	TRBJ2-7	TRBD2	TGCAGCGTTGAATTAGCGGGGGCCTACGAGCAGTACTTC	CSVELAGAYEQYF
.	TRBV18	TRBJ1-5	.	TGTGCCAGCTCACCAGGGGAGGATCAGCCCCAGCATTTT	CASSPGEDQPQHF
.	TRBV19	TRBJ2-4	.	TGTGCCAGTAGTAACAGGGTTGGGGACATTCAGTACTTC	CASSNRVGDIQYF
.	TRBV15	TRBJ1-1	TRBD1	TGTGCCACCAGCAGAGGCGGACAGGGCACTGAAGCTTTCTTT	CATSRGGQGTEAFF
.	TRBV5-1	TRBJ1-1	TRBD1	TGCGCCAGCAGCGAACTAGGGACAGGGGGGATCACTGAAGCTTTCTTT	CASSELGTGGITEAFF
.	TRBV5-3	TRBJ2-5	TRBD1	TGTGCCAGAAGCTTTTTGTCGACGGACAGGGCTCTTACCCAAGAGACCCAGTACTTC	CARSFLSTDRALTQETQYF
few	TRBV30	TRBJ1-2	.	TGTGCCTGGAGTGTAGGGGGAGCTAACTATGGCTACACCTTC	CAWSVGGANYGYTF
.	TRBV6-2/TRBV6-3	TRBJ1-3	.	TGTGCCAGCAGTTACCATATCTGGACAAGCTCTGGAAACACCATATATTTT	CASSYHIWTSSGNTIYF